The present TCR beta chain was sequenced within a study of T cell changes during pregnancy in multiple sclerosis. Generated by immunoSEQ multiplex PCR, the TCRdb table keeps only in-frame clones and is missing some. The table includes some 63,000 clones, roughly 90% detected once. In germline, CDR1 is KGHSH, CDR2 LQKENI. This CDR3 has 16 amino acids. V dropped 6 bases and J dropped 0 bases, with 14 bases sitting between them. This specimen consisted of peripheral blood, obtained before pregnancy. The receptor's source is a female donor with multiple sclerosis, enrolled in a pregnancy study. V and J are TRBV18 and TRBJ1-4; a possible D gene is TRBD1 (5 bases). CDR3 DNA sequence: TGTGCCAGCTCTCCCCTCCAGGGATCAACTAATGAAAAACTGTTTTTT. Its translation: CASSPLQGSTNEKLFF.